The rows below give T cell receptor beta chains drawn from one sample of a study of early T cells in non-severe SARS-CoV-2 infection. TCRdb re-analysed the 5' RACE reads in MiXCR, keeping a single row per CDR3 protein. The data hold 70,000 to 95,000 distinct CDR3 sequences, with about 11% observed a single time. Input material: whole blood. The origin of the receptors is an adult who was a healthcare worker with PCR-confirmed SARS-CoV-2 infection or an uninfected control (not recorded which). Both conserved end residues are part of each CDR3. The order of the fields is clone size, D gene, CDR3 length, J gene, V gene, CDR3 protein, CDR3 DNA. A D gene is named only where the DNA matches it firmly. For some rows the clone size is stated as once, few or many, or as a class when expanded; others skip it.

few,.,13,TRBJ1-5,TRBV5-6,CASSSGGGQPQHF,TGTGCCAGCAGCTCCGGTGGGGGTCAGCCCCAGCATTTT
many,.,11,TRBJ2-3,TRBV29-1,CSPRTGDTQYF,TGCAGCCCGCGGACGGGGGATACGCAGTATTTT
.,.,14,TRBJ2-3,TRBV13,CASSPQRAGDTQYF,TGTGCCAGCAGCCCCCAGCGTGCTGGAGATACGCAGTATTTT
.,TRBD1,14,TRBJ1-4,TRBV5-1,CASSPGTGDEKLFF,TGCGCCAGCAGTCCCGGGACAGGGGATGAAAAACTGTTTTTT
.,TRBD2,17,TRBJ2-5,TRBV12-3/TRBV12-4,CASSFQGLAGFQETQYF,TGTGCCAGCAGTTTCCAGGGACTAGCGGGATTCCAAGAGACCCAGTACTTC
.,TRBD1,16,TRBJ1-1,TRBV18,CASSPRQGSVNTEAFF,TGTGCCAGCTCGCCTAGACAGGGGAGCGTGAACACTGAAGCTTTCTTT
few,TRBD1,14,TRBJ1-2,TRBV6-5,CASSQGQGRDGYTF,TGTGCCAGCAGTCAGGGACAGGGCAGGGATGGCTACACCTTC
few,TRBD1,16,TRBJ2-2,TRBV19,CASREPGQGNSGELFF,TGTGCCAGTAGAGAGCCGGGACAGGGGAATTCCGGGGAGCTGTTTTTT
many,TRBD1,14,TRBJ2-7,TRBV11-2,CASSPGQGQDEQYF,TGTGCCAGCAGCCCAGGACAGGGCCAAGACGAGCAGTACTTC
.,.,14,TRBJ2-3,TRBV19,CASSTLSRTDTQYF,TGTGCCAGTAGTACTCTTTCTCGCACAGATACGCAGTATTTT
many,.,15,TRBJ1-2,TRBV7-3,CASSFGPASDYGYTF,TGTGCCAGCAGCTTCGGGCCCGCCTCGGACTATGGCTACACCTTC
.,.,15,TRBJ2-1,TRBV25-1,CASSRSDSDYNEQFF,TGTGCCAGCAGTCGATCGGACAGTGACTACAATGAGCAGTTCTTC
few,.,14,TRBJ1-4,TRBV20-1,CSARGGGSDEKLFF,TGCAGTGCTAGAGGGGGGGGGAGCGATGAAAAACTGTTTTTT
many,TRBD1,19,TRBJ1-4,TRBV18,CASSRSGGPLRSTNEKLFF,TGTGCCAGCTCACGTTCAGGGGGCCCCCTCCGCTCAACTAATGAAAAACTGTTTTTT
.,.,15,TRBJ1-2,TRBV29-1,CSVVVAPLGNYGYTF,TGCAGCGTTGTGGTAGCGCCGCTGGGGAACTATGGCTACACCTTC
.,.,20,TRBJ2-2,TRBV6-5,CASRPHQGRGDLGTTGELFF,TGTGCCAGCAGACCCCACCAGGGCAGGGGTGACCTAGGAACCACCGGGGAGCTGTTTTTT
few,.,16,TRBJ1-1,TRBV19,CASSIAYRARDTEAFF,TGTGCCAGTAGTATAGCCTACAGGGCTAGGGACACTGAAGCTTTCTTT
many,.,15,TRBJ1-1,TRBV7-9,CASSFGSVMNTEAFF,TGTGCCAGCAGCTTTGGTTCCGTCATGAACACTGAAGCTTTCTTT
many,.,14,TRBJ2-7,TRBV27,CASSLSGDSYEQYF,TGTGCCAGCAGTTTGTCAGGGGACTCCTACGAGCAGTACTTC
few,TRBD1,15,TRBJ1-6,TRBV6-5,CASSYATGGLTPLHF,TGTGCCAGCAGTTACGCAACAGGGGGCTTAACACCCCTCCACTTT
few,TRBD1,17,TRBJ1-1,TRBV3-1,CASSQGVWDRGPPEAFF,TGTGCCAGCAGCCAAGGCGTTTGGGACAGGGGGCCGCCTGAAGCTTTCTTT
.,TRBD2,17,TRBJ2-1,TRBV4-3,CASSQDGLAGGPGEQFF,TGCGCCAGCAGCCAAGATGGGCTAGCGGGGGGGCCGGGTGAGCAGTTCTTC
.,TRBD2,14,TRBJ2-3,TRBV10-3,CAIRREGSTDTQYF,TGTGCCATCCGGAGGGAGGGTTCCACAGATACGCAGTATTTT
few,TRBD1,15,TRBJ2-3,TRBV10-2,CASSTPRGSTDTQYF,TGCGCCAGCAGTACCCCCAGGGGGAGCACAGATACGCAGTATTTT
many,TRBD1,14,TRBJ2-7,TRBV5-1,CASSPTGQGYEQYF,TGCGCCAGCAGCCCGACGGGACAGGGTTACGAGCAGTACTTC
many,.,14,TRBJ2-6,TRBV5-1,CATQGVAGANVLTF,TGCGCCACCCAAGGGGTGGCTGGGGCCAACGTCCTGACTTTC
.,.,14,TRBJ2-5,TRBV5-4,CASSPEATQETQYF,TGTGCCAGCAGCCCGGAAGCCACCCAAGAGACCCAGTACTTC
many,.,11,TRBJ2-1,TRBV6-6,CASSSSHEQFF,TGTGCCAGCAGTTCCTCGCATGAGCAGTTCTTC
many,.,14,TRBJ2-3,TRBV20-1,CSARRPRGTDTQYF,TGCAGTGCTAGAAGGCCCAGGGGCACAGATACGCAGTATTTT
few,.,15,TRBJ1-5,TRBV5-1,CASSLVSGMGQPQHF,TGCGCCAGCAGCTTGGTCTCTGGGATGGGGCAGCCCCAGCATTTT
many,.,15,TRBJ2-7,TRBV11-2,CASSLVGVSSYEQYF,TGTGCCAGCAGCTTAGTCGGGGTTAGTTCCTACGAGCAGTACTTC
few,.,12,TRBJ1-5,TRBV6-2/TRBV6-3,CASSYQNQPQHF,TGTGCCAGCAGCTACCAAAATCAGCCCCAGCATTTT
few,.,16,TRBJ2-6,TRBV9,CASSGSTGYGANVLTF,TGTGCCAGCAGCGGATCCACAGGGTACGGGGCCAACGTCCTGACTTTC
few,.,13,TRBJ1-1,TRBV7-2,CASSLEQGTEAFF,TGTGCCAGCAGCTTAGAACAGGGCACTGAAGCTTTCTTT
few,.,16,TRBJ2-6,TRBV2,CAVRDKRIPGANVLTF,TGTGCCGTCCGGGACAAGAGGATCCCTGGGGCCAACGTCCTGACTTTC
few,.,16,TRBJ2-1,TRBV7-2,CASSVVERNPYNEQFF,TGTGCCAGCAGCGTGGTTGAGCGGAACCCCTACAATGAGCAGTTCTTC
.,.,12,TRBJ1-6,TRBV13,CASSRSDDPLHF,TGTGCCAGCAGCCGTAGTGATGATCCCCTCCACTTT
many,.,15,TRBJ2-1,TRBV6-4,CASSDGRAPGNEQFF,TGTGCCAGCAGTGACGGCAGGGCCCCTGGCAATGAGCAGTTCTTC
many,TRBD2,16,TRBJ2-7,TRBV19,CASSPWSGGSSYEQYF,TGTGCCAGTAGTCCCTGGAGCGGGGGTAGCTCCTACGAGCAGTACTTC
few,TRBD2,15,TRBJ2-1,TRBV7-2,CASSLLAGGPYEQFF,TGTGCCAGCAGCCTACTAGCGGGGGGGCCATATGAGCAGTTCTTC